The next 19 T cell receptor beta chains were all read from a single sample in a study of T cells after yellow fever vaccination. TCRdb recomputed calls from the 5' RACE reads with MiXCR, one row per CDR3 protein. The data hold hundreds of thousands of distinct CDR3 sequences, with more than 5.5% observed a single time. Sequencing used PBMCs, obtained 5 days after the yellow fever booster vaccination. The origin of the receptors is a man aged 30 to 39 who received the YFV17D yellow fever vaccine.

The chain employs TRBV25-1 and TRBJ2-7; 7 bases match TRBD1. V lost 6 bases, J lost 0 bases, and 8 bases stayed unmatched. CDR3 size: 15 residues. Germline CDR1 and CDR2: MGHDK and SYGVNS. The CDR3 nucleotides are TGTGCCAGCAGGTCATCCCGGGACAGCTCCTACGAGCAGTACTTC. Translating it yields CASRSSRDSSYEQYF.

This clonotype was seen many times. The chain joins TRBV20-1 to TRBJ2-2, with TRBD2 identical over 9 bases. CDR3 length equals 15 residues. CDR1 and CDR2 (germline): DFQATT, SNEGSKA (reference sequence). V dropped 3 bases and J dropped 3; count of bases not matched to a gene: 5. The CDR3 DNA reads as TGCAGTGCTAGGAAAGCGGGAGGCTACACCGGGGAGCTGTTTTTT. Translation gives CSARKAGGYTGELFF.

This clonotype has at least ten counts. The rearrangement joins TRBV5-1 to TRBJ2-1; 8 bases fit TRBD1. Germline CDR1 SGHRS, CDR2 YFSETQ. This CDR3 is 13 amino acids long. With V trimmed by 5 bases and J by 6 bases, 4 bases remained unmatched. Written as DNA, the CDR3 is TGCGCCAGCAGGGACAGGGAAGCCAATGAGCAGTTCTTC. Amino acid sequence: CASRDREANEQFF.

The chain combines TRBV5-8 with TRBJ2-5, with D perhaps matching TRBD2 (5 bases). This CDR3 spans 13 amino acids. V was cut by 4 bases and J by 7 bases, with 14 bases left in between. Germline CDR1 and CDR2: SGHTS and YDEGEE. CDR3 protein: CASSGSNRGTQYF. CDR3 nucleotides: TGTGCCAGCAGCGGATCAAACCGGGGGACCCAGTACTTC. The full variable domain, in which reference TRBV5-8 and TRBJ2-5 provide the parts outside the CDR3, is EAGVTQSPTHLIKTRGQQATLRCSPISGHTSVYWYQQALGLGLQFLLWYDEGEERNRGNFPPRFSGRQFPNYSSELNVNALELEDSALYLCASSGSNRGTQYFGPGTRLLVL.

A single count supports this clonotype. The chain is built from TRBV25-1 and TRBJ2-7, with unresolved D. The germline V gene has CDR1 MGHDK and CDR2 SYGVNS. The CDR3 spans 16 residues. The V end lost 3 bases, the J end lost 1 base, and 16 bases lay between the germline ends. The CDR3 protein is CASSEGGTPLSYEQYF. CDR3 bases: TGTGCCAGCAGTGAGGGCGGCACACCGTTATCCTACGAGCAGTACTTC.

The CDR3 DNA reads TGCGCCAGCAGTTCTACAGGGGGCGGCGAGCAGTACTTC. This translates into CASSSTGGGEQYF. This rearrangement joins TRBV5-1 to TRBJ2-7; 9 nucleotides align to TRBD1. This CDR3 comprises 13 residues. J gave up 6 bases and V 5 bases, and 6 bases lay outside the gene matches. CDR1 is SGHRS and CDR2 is YFSETQ in the germline V gene.

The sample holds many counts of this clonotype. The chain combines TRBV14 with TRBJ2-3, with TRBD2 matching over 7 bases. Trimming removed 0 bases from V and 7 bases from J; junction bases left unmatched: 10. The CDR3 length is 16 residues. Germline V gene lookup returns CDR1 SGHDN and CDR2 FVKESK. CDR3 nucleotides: TGTGCCAGCAGCCAAGAGAAGAGGGAGGGCCAAAATACGCAGTATTTT. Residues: CASSQEKREGQNTQYF.

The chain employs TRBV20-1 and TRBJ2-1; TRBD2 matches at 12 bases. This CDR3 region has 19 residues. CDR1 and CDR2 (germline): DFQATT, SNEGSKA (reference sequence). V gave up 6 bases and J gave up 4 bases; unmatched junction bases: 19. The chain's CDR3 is CSAIGGTSGRRQGYNEQFF. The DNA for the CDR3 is TGCAGTGCCATCGGAGGCACTAGCGGGAGGCGTCAAGGATACAATGAGCAGTTCTTC.

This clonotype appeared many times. In nucleotides, the CDR3 is TGTGCCAGCAGCTCCCGCTCTAATTATTACGAGCAGTACTTC. This sequence encodes CASSSRSNYYEQYF. This chain uses TRBV7-6 with TRBJ2-7; D is uncertain. The germline gives CDR1 SGHVS, CDR2 FNYEAQ. CDR3 length equals 14 residues. The germline V and J ends were trimmed by 4 bases and 4 bases, with 14 bases remaining between them. The entire variable domain, with the rest obtained from reference TRBV7-6 and TRBJ2-7, is as follows: GAGVSQSPRYKVTKRGQDVALRCDPISGHVSLYWYRQALGQGPEFLTYFNYEAQQDKSGLPNDRFSAERPEGSISTLTIQRTEQRDSAMYRCASSSRSNYYEQYFGPGTRLTVT.

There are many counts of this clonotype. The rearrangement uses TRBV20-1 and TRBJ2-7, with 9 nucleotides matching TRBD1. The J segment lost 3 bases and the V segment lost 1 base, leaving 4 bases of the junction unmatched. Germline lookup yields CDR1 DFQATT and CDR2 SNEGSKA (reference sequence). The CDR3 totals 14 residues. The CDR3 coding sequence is TGCAGTGCTAGAGTCCCGGACAGGGGCTACGAGCAGTACTTC. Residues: CSARVPDRGYEQYF.

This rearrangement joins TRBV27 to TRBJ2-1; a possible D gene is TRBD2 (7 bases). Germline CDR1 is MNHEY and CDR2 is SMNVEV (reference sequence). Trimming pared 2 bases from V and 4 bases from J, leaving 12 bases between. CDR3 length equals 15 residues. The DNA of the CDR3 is TGTGCCAGCAGTTTAGGGGGGGCGCTTTACAATGAGCAGTTCTTC. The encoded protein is CASSLGGALYNEQFF.

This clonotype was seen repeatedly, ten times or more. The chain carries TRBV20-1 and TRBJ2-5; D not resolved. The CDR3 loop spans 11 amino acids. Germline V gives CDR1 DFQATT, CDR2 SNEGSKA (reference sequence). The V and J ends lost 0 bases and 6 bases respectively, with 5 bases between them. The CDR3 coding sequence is TGCAGTGCTAGAGATGGTCAGACCCAGTACTTC. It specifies CSARDGQTQYF.

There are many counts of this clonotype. CDR3 DNA sequence: TGTGCCAGCAGCCCTCAGGGGGGAAAAAACATTCAGTACTTC. It codes for CASSPQGGKNIQYF. V is TRBV27 and J is TRBJ2-4; TRBD1 might be the D (7 bases). Trimming cost V 6 bases and J 4 bases, with 13 bases left between them. CDR3 size: 14 residues. CDR1 and CDR2 from the germline V gene are MNHEY and SMNVEV (reference sequence).

CDR3 nucleotide sequence: TGTGCCAGCAGTCACCGCGGCAGTGATCAGCCCCAGCATTTT. This gives the protein CASSHRGSDQPQHF. V usage is TRBV6-5 and J usage is TRBJ1-5; D call uncertain. This CDR3 contains 14 residues. Germline CDR1 and CDR2: MNHEY and SVGAGI. V lost 5 bases and J 5 bases, leaving 13 bases between the germline ends.

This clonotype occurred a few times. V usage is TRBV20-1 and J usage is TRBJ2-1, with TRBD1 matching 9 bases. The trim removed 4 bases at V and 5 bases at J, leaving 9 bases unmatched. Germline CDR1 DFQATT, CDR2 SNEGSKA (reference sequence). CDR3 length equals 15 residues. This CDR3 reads CSATKGTGNNNEQFF. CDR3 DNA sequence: TGCAGTGCTACCAAGGGGACAGGGAACAACAATGAGCAGTTCTTC.

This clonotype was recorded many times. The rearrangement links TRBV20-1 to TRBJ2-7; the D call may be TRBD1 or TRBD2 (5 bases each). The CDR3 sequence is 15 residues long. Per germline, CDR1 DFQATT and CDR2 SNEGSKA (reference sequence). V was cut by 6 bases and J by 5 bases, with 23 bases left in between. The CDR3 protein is CSALKPPRERHEQYF. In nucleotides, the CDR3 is TGCAGTGCCCTTAAGCCCCCCAGGGAGAGGCACGAGCAGTACTTC.

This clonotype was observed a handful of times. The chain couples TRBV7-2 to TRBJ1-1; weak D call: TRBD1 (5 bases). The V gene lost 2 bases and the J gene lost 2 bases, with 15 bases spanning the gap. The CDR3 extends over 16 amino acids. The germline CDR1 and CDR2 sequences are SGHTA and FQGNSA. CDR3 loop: CASSLSDTSLNTEAFF. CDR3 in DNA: TGTGCCAGCAGCTTATCGGACACAAGCTTAAACACTGAAGCTTTCTTT.

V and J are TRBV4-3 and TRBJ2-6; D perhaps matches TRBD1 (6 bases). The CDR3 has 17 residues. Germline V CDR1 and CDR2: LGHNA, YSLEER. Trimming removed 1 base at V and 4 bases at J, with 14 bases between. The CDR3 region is CASSQGGRGKGANVLTF. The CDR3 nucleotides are TGCGCCAGCAGCCAAGGGGGCAGGGGAAAGGGGGCCAACGTCCTGACTTTC.

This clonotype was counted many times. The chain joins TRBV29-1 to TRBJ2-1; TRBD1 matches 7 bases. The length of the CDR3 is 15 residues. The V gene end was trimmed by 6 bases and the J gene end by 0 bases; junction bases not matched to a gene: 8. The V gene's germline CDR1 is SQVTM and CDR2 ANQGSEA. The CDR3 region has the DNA TGCAGCGTCGACCAGGGACAGCTCTCCTACAATGAGCAGTTCTTC. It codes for CSVDQGQLSYNEQFF.